Presented here are 11 T cell receptor beta chains from one specimen sequenced in a study of identical twins. TCRdb processed the 5' RACE reads anew with MiXCR; each CDR3 protein has one entry. Of around 490,000 distinct CDR3 sequences detected, around 20% appear once; the ten largest clones hold approximately 0.49%. A further study also used this sample, focusing on yellow fever vaccine responses in identical twins.

The source material was CD4+ T cells sorted from blood. The receptors were sampled from a woman aged 18-29 years in good health.

The sample holds a few counts of this clonotype. The V call is TRBV12-3 or TRBV12-4, the J call TRBJ2-4, with a possible D match to TRBD2 (5 bases). Between the trimmed V and J ends, which lost 5 bases and 6 bases, there was a span of 11 bases. This CDR3 is 13 amino acids long. The CDR3 coding sequence is TGTGCCAGCAGTGTGATGGGAGTAAACATTCAGTACTTC. Protein product: CASSVMGVNIQYF.

This clonotype was observed a few times. This chain connects TRBV5-1 to TRBJ2-4, with TRBD1 identical over 8 bases. CDR3 size: 16 residues. With 4 bases clipped from V and 8 bases from J, the junction kept 14 bases outside the gene matches. Germline CDR1 is SGHRS and CDR2 is YFSETQ. The CDR3 DNA reads as TGCGCCAGCAGCCCCGCAACGACAGGGGATGGGGACATTCAGTACTTC. Translation: CASSPATTGDGDIQYF.

In this sample, this clonotype turned up a few times. The J gene is TRBJ2-2, the V gene TRBV15, with 12 bases matching TRBD1. Trimming removed 4 bases from V and 7 bases from J; junction bases left unmatched: 7. The CDR3 has 16 residues. Germline CDR1 reads LNHNV; CDR2 reads YYDKDF (reference sequence). CDR3 protein: CATSKPGQGAFGELFF. Here the CDR3 DNA reads TGTGCCACCAGCAAACCGGGACAGGGGGCTTTCGGGGAGCTGTTTTTT.

The chain employs TRBV3-1 and TRBJ1-1, with 7 bases fitting TRBD1. V lost 4 bases and J lost 3; bases outside the gene matches: 17. The V gene's germline CDR1 is LGHDT and CDR2 YNNKEL (reference sequence). The CDR3 sequence is 18 residues long. The CDR3 coding sequence is TGTGCCAGCAGCCGCGGGCTAAAGGGAGGGGGCATAGACACTGAAGCTTTCTTT. This encodes CASSRGLKGGGIDTEAFF. Complete variable domain (other parts from reference TRBV3-1 and TRBJ1-1): DTAVSQTPKYLVTQMGNDKSIKCEQNLGHDTMYWYKQDSKKFLKIMFSYNNKELIINETVPNRFSPKSPDKAHLNLHINSLELGDSAVYFCASSRGLKGGGIDTEAFFGQGTRLTVV.

CDR3: CASSNWDRGTHEQYV. The CDR3, as DNA: TGTGCCAGCAGTAATTGGGACAGGGGGACCCACGAGCAGTACGTC. This chain uses TRBV6-2 or TRBV6-3 with TRBJ2-7; 11 positions match TRBD1. This CDR3 has 15 amino acids. Trimming took 5 bases from V and 5 from J; bases not matched to a gene: 8. The germline CDR1 and CDR2 sequences are MNHEY and SVGEGT.

The chain recombines TRBV5-4 with TRBJ2-5; D is possibly TRBD2 (5 bases). Germline assignment: CDR1 SGHNT and CDR2 YYREEE (reference sequence). Trimming stripped 4 bases from V and 3 bases from J, with 7 bases between. This CDR3 spans 12 amino acids. The CDR3 bases are TGTGCCAGCAGCCGTAGCGAAGAGACCCAGTACTTC. This gives the protein CASSRSEETQYF.

This chain links TRBV9 with TRBJ2-2; D possibly uses TRBD1 or TRBD2 (5 bases each). The CDR3 totals 14 residues. Germline loops: CDR1 SGDLS, CDR2 YYNGEE. Trimming shortened V by 5 bases and J by 5 bases, and 13 bases separated the two germline ends. CDR3 DNA sequence: TGTGCCAGCAGTTGGGACGAAAGAACCGGGGAGCTGTTTTTT. Amino acid sequence: CASSWDERTGELFF.

This clonotype showed up just a few times. CDR3 nucleotides: TGCAGTGCTAGATCGGGGGAGAGTGCCAAAAACATTCAGTACTTC. Translating gives CSARSGESAKNIQYF. The chain links TRBV20-1 to TRBJ2-4; D possibly corresponds to TRBD2 (6 bases). V lost 2 bases and J lost 1, with 12 bases in between. The germline gives CDR1 DFQATT, CDR2 SNEGSKA (reference sequence). The CDR3 spans 15 residues.

This clonotype came up a few times. This chain connects TRBV2 to TRBJ2-1; 8 positions match TRBD2. The germline gives CDR1 SNHLY, CDR2 FYNNEI. V dropped 5 bases and J dropped 9; count of bases not matched to a gene: 15. This CDR3 comprises 16 residues. The CDR3 region is CASSPPSGTRISEQFF. The CDR3 nucleotides are TGTGCCAGCAGTCCTCCCTCCGGGACTAGGATTAGTGAGCAGTTCTTC.

This clonotype came up a few times. The J gene is TRBJ2-4, the V gene TRBV6-1; 12 nucleotides match TRBD1. The CDR3 sequence is 16 residues long. CDR1 and CDR2 (germline): MNHNS, SASEGT. Losses at the gene ends were 6 bases for V and 2 bases for J; bases not matched to a gene: 5. The DNA for the CDR3 is TGTGCCAGCAGCCCGGGACAGGGGGCATCCAAAAACATTCAGTACTTC. It encodes CASSPGQGASKNIQYF.

This clonotype was counted between two and nine times. The rearrangement joins TRBV5-1 to TRBJ2-3, with 10 bases lining up with TRBD1. CDR1 and CDR2 from the germline V gene are SGHRS and YFSETQ. The CDR3 is 17 residues long. The trim removed 2 bases at V and 4 bases at J, leaving 10 bases unmatched. The CDR3 DNA reads TGCGCCAGCAGCTTCGGGACAGGGGTTCGGGGAGCAGATACGCAGTATTTT. Its protein is CASSFGTGVRGADTQYF.